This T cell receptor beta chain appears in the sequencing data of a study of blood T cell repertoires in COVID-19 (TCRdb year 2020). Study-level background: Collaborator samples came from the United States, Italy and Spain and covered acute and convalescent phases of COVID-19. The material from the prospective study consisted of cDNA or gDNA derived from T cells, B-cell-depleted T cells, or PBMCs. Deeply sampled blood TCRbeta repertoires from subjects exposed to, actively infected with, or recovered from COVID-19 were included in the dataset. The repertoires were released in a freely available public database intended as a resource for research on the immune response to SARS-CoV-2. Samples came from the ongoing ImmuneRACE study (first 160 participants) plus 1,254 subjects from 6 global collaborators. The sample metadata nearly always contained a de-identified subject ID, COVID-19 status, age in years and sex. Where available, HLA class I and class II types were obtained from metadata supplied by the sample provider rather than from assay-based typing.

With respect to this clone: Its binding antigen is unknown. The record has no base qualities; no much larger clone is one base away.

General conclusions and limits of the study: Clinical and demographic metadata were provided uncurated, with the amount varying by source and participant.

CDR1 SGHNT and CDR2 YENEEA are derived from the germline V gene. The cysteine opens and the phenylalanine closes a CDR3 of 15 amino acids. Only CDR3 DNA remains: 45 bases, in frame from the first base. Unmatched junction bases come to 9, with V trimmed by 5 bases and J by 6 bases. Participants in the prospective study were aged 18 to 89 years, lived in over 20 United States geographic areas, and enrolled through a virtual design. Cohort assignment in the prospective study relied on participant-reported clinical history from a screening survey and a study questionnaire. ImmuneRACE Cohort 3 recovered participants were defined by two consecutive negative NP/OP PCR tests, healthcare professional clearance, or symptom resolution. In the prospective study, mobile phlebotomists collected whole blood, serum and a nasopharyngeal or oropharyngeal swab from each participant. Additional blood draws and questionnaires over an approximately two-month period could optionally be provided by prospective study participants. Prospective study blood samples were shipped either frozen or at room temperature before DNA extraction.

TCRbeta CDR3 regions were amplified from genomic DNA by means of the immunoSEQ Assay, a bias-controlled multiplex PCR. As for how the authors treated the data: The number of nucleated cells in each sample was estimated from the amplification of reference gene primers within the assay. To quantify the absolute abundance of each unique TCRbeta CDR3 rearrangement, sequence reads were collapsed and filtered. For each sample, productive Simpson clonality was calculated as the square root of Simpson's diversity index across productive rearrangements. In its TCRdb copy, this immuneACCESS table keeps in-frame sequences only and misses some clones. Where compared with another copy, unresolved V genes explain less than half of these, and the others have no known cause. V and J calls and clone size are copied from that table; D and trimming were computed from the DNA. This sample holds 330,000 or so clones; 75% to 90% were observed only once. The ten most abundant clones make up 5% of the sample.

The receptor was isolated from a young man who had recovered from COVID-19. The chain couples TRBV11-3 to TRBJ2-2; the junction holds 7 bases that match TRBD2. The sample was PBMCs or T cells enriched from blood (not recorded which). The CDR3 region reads CASSLLAGVAGELFF. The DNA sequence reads TGTGCCAGCAGCCTGCTTGCGGGGGTCGCCGGGGAGCTGTTTTTT.